These 27 T cell receptor beta chains share one sample of origin, sequenced in a study of blood T cells in healthy people across ages. Primed by a sample-barcoded 5' primer and a J-beta primer mix, a second PCR proceeded for 7 to 11 cycles. TCRdb analysed the 5' RACE reads with MiXCR anew, one entry per CDR3 protein. The table shows 380,000 or so distinct CDR3 sequences, with about 49% occurring only once. The sample taken for sequencing was blood. The source of these receptors is a man in his sixties in good health.

The CDR3 DNA follows: TGTGCCAGCAGTTACCTACTAGCGGGGAACCAAGAGACCCAGTACTTC. It specifies CASSYLLAGNQETQYF. V usage is TRBV6-2 or TRBV6-3 and J usage is TRBJ2-5; 10 bases are shared with TRBD2. V lost 2 bases and J lost 0; bases outside the gene matches: 3. The germline V gene has CDR1 MNHEY and CDR2 SVGEGT. The CDR3 length is 16 residues.

This clonotype was seen many times. The chain is built from TRBV5-4 and TRBJ2-7; no clear D. The CDR3 extends over 14 amino acids. Per the germline V gene, CDR1 is SGHNT and CDR2 is YYREEE (reference sequence). V lost 0 bases and J 0 bases, leaving 7 bases between the germline ends. The CDR3 DNA reads as TGTGCCAGCAGCTTGGGAGGAGCCTCCTACGAGCAGTACTTC. Translating gives CASSLGGASYEQYF.

The J gene is TRBJ2-1, the V gene TRBV7-8; 8 nucleotides match TRBD2. There are 15 residues in the CDR3. CDR1 and CDR2 (germline): SGHVS, FQNEAQ. The J segment lost 8 bases and the V segment lost 5 bases, leaving 11 bases of the junction unmatched. The DNA for the CDR3 is TGTGCCAGCAGCCGTAGCGGGACCTACGGCGATGAGCAGTTCTTC. Translating gives CASSRSGTYGDEQFF.

The chain combines TRBV12-3 or TRBV12-4 with TRBJ1-6, with 7 bases lining up with TRBD1. With V trimmed by 8 bases and J by 11 bases, 9 bases remained unmatched. The CDR3 extends over 13 amino acids. The CDR3 DNA is TGTGCCAGCCAAAGGCAGGGGGGGACACCCCTCCACTTT. This translates into CASQRQGGTPLHF.

The genes are TRBV7-2 and TRBJ2-7; D unresolved. The CDR3 runs 14 residues. CDR1 is SGHTA, CDR2 FQGNSA, per germline. Deletions cut 1 base from V and 2 bases from J, with 9 bases between. This CDR3 is CASSLGSTPYEQYF. CDR3 DNA: TGTGCCAGCAGCTTAGGGAGTACCCCCTACGAGCAGTACTTC.

The V call is TRBV20-1, the J call TRBJ2-7; D is unclear. CDR1 DFQATT and CDR2 SNEGSKA come from the germline V gene (reference sequence). The V and J ends lost 3 bases and 5 bases respectively, with 14 bases between them. This CDR3 region has 13 residues. Written as DNA, the CDR3 is TGCAGTGCTAGTGACGGCCTTAAAGACGAGCAGTACTTC. Protein: CSASDGLKDEQYF.

Concerning this clonotype: A read error may be the cause here, since a much bigger clone is one base away. This chain joins TRBV9 and TRBJ2-7; 8 positions agree with TRBD2. This CDR3 spans 14 amino acids. V lost 1 base and J lost 6; bases outside the gene matches: 6. Germline-derived CDR1 and CDR2 are SGDLS and YYNGEE. The CDR3 is CASSVPAGDGEQYF. CDR3 in DNA: TGTGCCAGCAGCGTACCAGCGGGGGATGGCGAGCAGTACTTC.

The V gene is TRBV29-1, the J gene TRBJ2-1; 7 bases agree with TRBD1. The J call may be faulty, since TRBJ2-7 better matches the DNA end. Germline CDR1 reads SQVTM; CDR2 reads ANQGSEA. The length of the CDR3 is 14 residues. Here the CDR3 reads CSGRQGSNYNEQYF. The CDR3 DNA reads as TGCAGCGGTAGACAGGGATCCAACTACAATGAGCAGTACTTC.

This clonotype was counted only a few times. The gene calls are TRBV20-1 and TRBJ2-6, with 7 nucleotides matching TRBD1. V was clipped by 1 base and J by 0 bases; unmatched bases: 6. Germline V gene data show CDR1 as DFQATT and CDR2 as SNEGSKA (reference sequence). The CDR3 is made up of 17 amino acids. The chain's CDR3 is CSARGRQGVSGANVLTF. The CDR3 DNA follows: TGCAGTGCTAGAGGAAGACAGGGAGTCTCTGGGGCCAACGTCCTGACTTTC.

The chain is built from TRBV20-1 and TRBJ2-7; the match to TRBD1 covers 7 bases. This CDR3 spans 14 amino acids. Germline V gene sequence: CDR1 DFQATT, CDR2 SNEGSKA (reference sequence). The J segment lost 0 bases and the V segment lost 6 bases, leaving 8 bases of the junction unmatched. The CDR3 spells CSAKLTGSSYEQYF. The CDR3 nucleotides are TGCAGTGCAAAATTGACAGGGAGCTCCTACGAGCAGTACTTC.

V usage is TRBV20-1 and J usage is TRBJ2-1, with unresolved D. The V gene lost 0 bases and the J gene lost 7 bases, with 10 bases spanning the gap. CDR3 length equals 13 residues. In germline, CDR1 is DFQATT, CDR2 SNEGSKA (reference sequence). CDR3 sequence (DNA): TGCAGTGCTAGAGATGGGCGAAGGAATGAGCAGTTCTTC. Amino acid sequence: CSARDGRRNEQFF.

The chain uses TRBV7-9 and TRBJ1-6; the D gene is possibly TRBD1 (5 bases). The CDR3 extends over 14 amino acids. Germline CDR1 and CDR2: SEHNR and FQNEAQ (reference sequence). V was shortened by 5 bases and J by 10 bases, with 15 bases between the two germline ends. The DNA of the CDR3 is TGTGCCAGCAGCCTGACGGGGGGAGCGTCACCCCTCCACTTT. This encodes CASSLTGGASPLHF.

The rearrangement joins TRBV7-9 to TRBJ2-1; 10 bases line up with TRBD1. The CDR3 extends over 15 amino acids. V was clipped by 5 bases and J by 2 bases; unmatched bases: 3. Germline loops: CDR1 SEHNR, CDR2 FQNEAQ (reference sequence). The CDR3 bases are TGTGCCAGCAGCCCCGACAGGGGGCCCTACAATGAGCAGTTCTTC. This gives the protein CASSPDRGPYNEQFF.

V usage is TRBV29-1 and J usage is TRBJ2-1, with 7 bases aligning to TRBD1. This CDR3 has 15 amino acids. After removal of 2 bases from V and 2 bases from J, the junction contained 6 bases not matched to a gene. In germline, CDR1 is SQVTM, CDR2 ANQGSEA. Written as DNA, the CDR3 is TGCAGCGTTGAAAAGGGGGCGGGCCCCTACAATGAGCAGTTCTTC. It translates to CSVEKGAGPYNEQFF.

This chain connects TRBV5-1 to TRBJ2-5; D unclear. The CDR3 spans 14 residues. Trimming took 4 bases from V and 1 from J, leaving 11 bases between them. Germline V CDR1 and CDR2: SGHRS, YFSETQ. Here the CDR3 DNA reads TGCGCCAGCAGCGTGGGCGCGACCCAAGAGACCCAGTACTTC. Encoded protein: CASSVGATQETQYF.

The CDR3 sequence: CASRPGAITYEQYF. CDR3 nucleotide sequence: TGCGCCAGCAGGCCCGGGGCCATTACCTACGAGCAGTACTTC. V is TRBV5-1 and J is TRBJ2-5; D might be TRBD1 or TRBD2, each matching 5 bases. The J call may be wrong; the DNA end is better matched by TRBJ2-7. The CDR3 length is 14 residues. Looked up from germline, CDR1 is SGHRS and CDR2 is YFSETQ.

This clonotype was found a few times. The chain links TRBV27 to TRBJ1-1; tentative D call: TRBD1 (5 bases). The CDR3 loop spans 13 amino acids. Trimming shortened V by 8 bases and J by 6 bases, and 16 bases separated the two germline ends. Germline V gene lookup returns CDR1 MNHEY and CDR2 SMNVEV (reference sequence). CDR3 DNA sequence: TGTGCCAGCTCGGCAGGGACTCTGGCTGAAGCTTTCTTT. This gives the protein CASSAGTLAEAFF.

The chain employs TRBV29-1 and TRBJ2-3; 8 nucleotides line up with TRBD2. This CDR3 is 15 amino acids long. Germline-derived CDR1 and CDR2 are SQVTM and ANQGSEA. J gave up 0 bases and V 3 bases, and 5 bases lay outside the gene matches. CDR3 loop: CSVDRTSPSTDTQYF. CDR3 DNA: TGCAGCGTTGACCGGACTAGCCCTAGCACAGATACGCAGTATTTT.

This clonotype was observed a handful of times. This chain uses TRBV2 with TRBJ2-4, with no clear D. The CDR3 totals 14 residues. Germline V gene data show CDR1 as SNHLY and CDR2 as FYNNEI. Trimming cost V 7 bases and J 0 bases, with 10 bases left between them. CDR3 coding DNA: TGTGCCAGCACGGCCAGCCAAGCCAAAAACATTCAGTACTTC. This codes for CASTASQAKNIQYF.

This clonotype was counted a few times. This chain links TRBV12-3 or TRBV12-4 with TRBJ2-4; D call uncertain. This CDR3 is built from 12 residues. V was trimmed by 3 bases and J by 6 bases, leaving 6 bases between them. Written as DNA, the CDR3 is TGTGCCAGCAGTTTGCCAGGAAACATTCAGTACTTC. This encodes CASSLPGNIQYF.

This clonotype was detected ten times or more. This chain joins TRBV5-1 and TRBJ1-1; weak D call: TRBD1 (5 bases). Trimming left V 0 bases short and J 0 bases short, with 12 bases between. The CDR3 runs 16 residues. Germline CDR1 and CDR2: SGHRS and YFSETQ. This CDR3 is CASSLVAGSVNTEAFF. CDR3 coding DNA: TGCGCCAGCAGCTTGGTGGCAGGGTCTGTGAACACTGAAGCTTTCTTT.

J is TRBJ2-6 and V is TRBV2; D gene uncertain. Looked up from germline, CDR1 is SNHLY and CDR2 is FYNNEI. With 5 bases removed from V and 0 bases from J, the gap between germline ends came to 11 bases. The CDR3 extends over 16 amino acids. The CDR3 spells CASSNWGLSGANVLTF. DNA of the CDR3: TGTGCCAGCAGTAACTGGGGTCTCTCTGGGGCCAACGTCCTGACTTTC. The whole variable domain, remainder taken from reference TRBV2 and TRBJ2-6, is EPEVTQTPSHQVTQMGQEVILRCVPISNHLYFYWYRQILGQKVEFLVSFYNNEISEKSEIFDDQFSVERPDGSNFTLKIRSTKLEDSAMYFCASSNWGLSGANVLTFGAGSRLTVL.

The rearrangement uses TRBV7-3 and TRBJ2-3, with TRBD2 matching over 7 bases. The CDR3 spans 17 residues. J was trimmed by 2 bases and V by 5 bases; bases with no gene match: 13. CDR1 SGHTA and CDR2 FQGTGA come from the germline V gene. DNA for the CDR3: TGTGCCAGCAGCCTACCCAACTCCGGGACTATCACAGATACGCAGTATTTT. Its protein product is CASSLPNSGTITDTQYF.

This clonotype was recorded at least ten times. This chain connects TRBV7-2 to TRBJ2-5; TRBD2 matches 8 bases. Germline CDR1 is SGHTA and CDR2 is FQGNSA. The CDR3 runs 15 residues. Losses at the gene ends were 5 bases for V and 5 bases for J; bases not matched to a gene: 10. For the CDR3, the DNA is TGTGCCAGCAGCCCCACGACTAGCGCAAGGGAGACCCAGTACTTC. Protein: CASSPTTSARETQYF.

The chain uses TRBV6-5 and TRBJ1-2; 9 positions match TRBD1. This CDR3 is 14 amino acids long. J was trimmed by 7 bases and V by 2 bases; bases with no gene match: 5. CDR1 MNHEY and CDR2 SVGAGI come from the germline V gene. The CDR3 nucleotides are TGTGCCAGCAGTTACGTACAGGGGGCGCGTGGCTACACCTTC. It yields the protein CASSYVQGARGYTF.

The chain is built from TRBV29-1 and TRBJ1-5, with 9 positions matching TRBD1. Germline V gives CDR1 SQVTM, CDR2 ANQGSEA. This CDR3 region has 15 residues. V shed 6 bases and J 7 bases; nucleotides not matched to a gene: 13. The CDR3 DNA reads as TGCAGCGTGTCCTCGGGACAGGGACAAGGGCAGCCCCAGCATTTT. Its translation is CSVSSGQGQGQPQHF.

This clonotype came up a few times. The gene calls are TRBV29-1 and TRBJ2-1; tentatively, D is TRBD1 or TRBD2 (5 bases each). Germline CDR1 SQVTM, CDR2 ANQGSEA. V was cut by 7 bases and J by 0 bases, with 13 bases left in between. This CDR3 has 14 amino acids. CDR3 sequence (DNA): TGCAGCGCCGGGGACCGACCCTCCTACAATGAGCAGTTCTTC. Protein product: CSAGDRPSYNEQFF.